Each of the 22 T cell receptor beta chains below was sequenced from the same sample in a study of T cell changes during pregnancy in multiple sclerosis. Assay: immunoSEQ multiplex PCR; the TCRdb copy retains only in-frame clones and omits some. This table holds approximately 20,000 clones, roughly 88% found once. Material: CD8+ T cells from peripheral blood mononuclear cells, obtained after pregnancy. These receptors originate from a female donor in good health, enrolled as a control in a pregnancy study.

The V and J genes are TRBV5-6 and TRBJ2-1; D possibly corresponds to TRBD2 (6 bases). V gave up 0 bases and J gave up 2 bases, with 15 bases separating them. The CDR3 loop spans 17 amino acids. Germline V gives CDR1 SGHDT, CDR2 YYEEEE. CDR3 nucleotides: TGTGCCAGCAGCTTGGTTCCGGGACTGGAGACCTACAATGAGCAGTTCTTC. Protein sequence: CASSLVPGLETYNEQFF. Filled out from reference TRBV5-6 and TRBJ2-1, the complete variable domain reads DAGVTQSPTHLIKTRGQQVTLRCSPKSGHDTVSWYQQALGQGPQFIFQYYEEEERQRGNFPDRFSGHQFPNYSSELNVNALLLGDSALYLCASSLVPGLETYNEQFFGPGTRLTVL.

The chain carries TRBV4-2 and TRBJ1-5; TRBD1 matches 8 bases. This CDR3 comprises 15 residues. The junction had 3 bases not matched to a gene; V was cut back by 4 bases and J by 1 base. Germline V gene sequence: CDR1 LGHNA, CDR2 YNFKEQ. The CDR3 sequence: CASSPGQGSNQPQHF. DNA for the CDR3: TGTGCCAGCAGCCCCGGACAGGGAAGCAATCAGCCCCAGCATTTT.

The chain joins TRBV7-9 to TRBJ1-1; D is undetermined. V was clipped by 1 base and J by 0 bases, with 9 bases between them. Germline CDR1 reads SEHNR; CDR2 reads FQNEAQ (reference sequence). CDR3 length equals 15 residues. CDR3 in DNA: TGTGCCAGCAGCTTAGGCAGTAGCCTGAACACTGAAGCTTTCTTT. It yields the protein CASSLGSSLNTEAFF.

The CDR3 reads CASSLAAGEQFF. The DNA for the CDR3 is TGTGCCAGCAGCTTAGCTGCCGGGGAGCAGTTCTTC. This chain uses TRBV7-6 with TRBJ2-1; no firm D call. The CDR3 totals 12 residues. The germline V gene has CDR1 SGHVS and CDR2 FNYEAQ. V lost 0 bases, J lost 10 bases, and 7 bases lay in between.

The chain joins TRBV4-3 to TRBJ1-1; D not certain. The CDR3 is 15 residues long. Deletions cut 1 base from V and 6 bases from J, with 15 bases between. Germline V lookup: CDR1 LGHNA, CDR2 YSLEER. The CDR3 bases are TGCGCCAGCAGCCAAGTTCATGGAGAGGAAGCTGAAGCTTTCTTT. Translating it yields CASSQVHGEEAEAFF.

V gene TRBV4-1 combines with J gene TRBJ2-7; D is possibly TRBD1 (5 bases). This CDR3 comprises 16 residues. Germline loops: CDR1 MGHRA, CDR2 YSYEKL. V was cut by 2 bases and J by 7 bases, with 21 bases left in between. CDR3 bases: TGCGCCAGCAGCCAAACGGAGACAATTAGGGGCGGTGAGCAGTACTTC. It codes for CASSQTETIRGGEQYF.

This rearrangement joins TRBV7-9 to TRBJ1-5; perhaps TRBD1 as D (5 bases). Trimming removed 5 bases from V and 4 bases from J, with 12 bases in between. Looked up from germline, CDR1 is SEHNR and CDR2 is FQNEAQ (reference sequence). The CDR3 spans 14 residues. CDR3 amino acids: CASSPAGGNQPQHF. As DNA, the CDR3 is TGTGCCAGCAGCCCAGCGGGGGGGAATCAGCCCCAGCATTTT.

The DNA for the CDR3 is TGCAGCGTTGGGGGCTTTATTAGCTCCTACGAGCAGTACTTC. This translates into CSVGGFISSYEQYF. The chain carries TRBV29-1 and TRBJ2-7; a weak D match, TRBD1 (5 bases). The CDR3 covers 14 residues. In germline, CDR1 is SQVTM, CDR2 ANQGSEA. Trimming cost V 4 bases and J 0 bases, with 13 bases left between them.

The chain links TRBV4-3 to TRBJ1-5; TRBD1 might be the D (5 bases). Germline CDR1 LGHNA, CDR2 YSLEER. Trimming cost V 3 bases and J 4 bases, with 16 bases left between them. This CDR3 spans 16 amino acids. CDR3 sequence: CASSHTWQGLNQPQHF. The DNA for the CDR3 is TGCGCCAGCAGCCACACTTGGCAGGGTTTGAATCAGCCCCAGCATTTT.

The rearrangement links TRBV5-5 to TRBJ2-1; weak D call: TRBD2 (7 bases). Per the germline V gene, CDR1 is SGHKS and CDR2 is YYEKEE (reference sequence). V shed 5 bases and J shed 7 bases, with 16 bases lying between them. The CDR3 covers 14 residues. The CDR3 nucleotides are TGTGCCAGCAGGGAGGGGGGGCGAGGGAATGAGCAGTTCTTC. This translates into CASREGGRGNEQFF.

This clone was recorded once. The V and J genes are TRBV12-5 and TRBJ1-2, with a tentative D call TRBD1 (5 bases). CDR1 and CDR2 (germline): LGHNT, FRNRAP. This CDR3 region has 15 residues. With 4 bases removed from V and 4 bases from J, the gap between germline ends came to 16 bases. For the CDR3, the DNA is TGTGCTAGTGGTTCCGTAGCCCAGGGAGGCTATGGCTACACCTTC. Translating gives CASGSVAQGGYGYTF.

V gene TRBV7-2 combines with J gene TRBJ2-3; 11 nucleotides align to TRBD2. V lost 5 bases to trimming and J lost 2 bases; unmatched junction nucleotides: 6. The germline V gene has CDR1 SGHTA and CDR2 FQGNSA. CDR3 length equals 16 residues. CDR3 amino acids: CASSARLAGNTDTQYF. In nucleotides, the CDR3 is TGTGCCAGCAGCGCAAGACTAGCGGGGAACACAGATACGCAGTATTTT.

The genes are TRBV7-9 and TRBJ1-1, with D hard to call. The germline V gene encodes CDR1 SEHNR and CDR2 FQNEAQ (reference sequence). Trimming cost V 7 bases and J 1 base, with 16 bases left between them. The CDR3 is made up of 15 amino acids. For the CDR3, the DNA is TGTGCCAGCATGAGTGTGCCAGCGGGGAACACTGAAGCTTTCTTT. It translates to CASMSVPAGNTEAFF.

The chain carries TRBV27 and TRBJ1-1; TRBD1 might be the D (5 bases). Trimming stripped 0 bases from V and 6 bases from J, with 11 bases between. Germline-derived CDR1 and CDR2 are MNHEY and SMNVEV (reference sequence). The CDR3 totals 14 residues. In nucleotides, the CDR3 is TGTGCCAGCAGTTTATCGGGGGGGGAGGCTGAAGCTTTCTTT. Translation: CASSLSGGEAEAFF.

CDR3 sequence (DNA): TGTGCCACCGGGACAGACTACGAGCAGTACTTC. Amino acid sequence: CATGTDYEQYF. The chain is built from TRBV10-3 and TRBJ2-7, with 7 bases that match TRBD1. This CDR3 contains 11 residues. Trimming at V came to 10 bases and at J to 3 bases, leaving 3 bases not matched to a gene. From germline, CDR1 is ENHRY and CDR2 SYGVKD.

The chain couples TRBV2 to TRBJ2-7; 7 bases are a match to TRBD1. The CDR3 spans 14 residues. The germline V gene encodes CDR1 SNHLY and CDR2 FYNNEI. Trimming cost V 8 bases and J 6 bases; bases outside gene matches: 13. CDR3: CASGTIDRVGEQYF. CDR3 in DNA: TGTGCCAGCGGTACCATTGACAGGGTCGGCGAGCAGTACTTC.

The chain uses TRBV9 and TRBJ1-2; weak D call: TRBD1 (5 bases). This CDR3 spans 13 amino acids. The V end was cut by 4 bases, the J end by 8 bases, with 15 bases between. Germline V gene data show CDR1 as SGDLS and CDR2 as YYNGEE. Here the CDR3 reads CASSLVGGGGYTF. The CDR3 DNA follows: TGTGCCAGCAGCCTCGTTGGGGGGGGAGGCTACACCTTC.

This clone was counted only a few times. The V call is TRBV6-6, the J call TRBJ2-2, with a possible D match to TRBD2 (6 bases). The CDR3 extends over 16 amino acids. Germline-derived CDR1 and CDR2 are MNHNY and SVGAGI (reference sequence). Trimming took 4 bases from V and 5 from J, leaving 17 bases between them. DNA of the CDR3: TGTGCCAGCAGTTCGTGGACATTCGCGGGGACCGGGGAGCTGTTTTTT. Its protein product is CASSSWTFAGTGELFF.

V is TRBV5-1 and J is TRBJ2-7, with TRBD1 matching over 7 bases. Germline trimming cut 1 base from V and 4 bases from J; bases unmatched to any gene: 5. CDR3 length equals 14 residues. CDR1 and CDR2 from the germline V gene are SGHRS and YFSETQ. The CDR3 DNA is TGCGCCAGCAGCTTGACAGGGGACGGATACGAGCAGTACTTC. Protein sequence: CASSLTGDGYEQYF.

The rearrangement joins TRBV25-1 to TRBJ2-4; D is perhaps TRBD1 (6 bases). The ends were cut back, 2 bases at V and 6 bases at J, with 11 bases in the middle. Germline CDR1 and CDR2: MGHDK and SYGVNS. The CDR3 sequence is 14 residues long. CDR3 nucleotide sequence: TGTGCCAGCAGTGAAGGGCAGGGGTTAAACATTCAGTACTTC. Residues: CASSEGQGLNIQYF.

This rearrangement joins TRBV2 to TRBJ1-2; 9 bases line up with TRBD1. The trim removed 4 bases at V and 2 bases at J, leaving 5 bases unmatched. The CDR3 runs 15 residues. Germline lookup yields CDR1 SNHLY and CDR2 FYNNEI. The CDR3 loop is CASSVSGTGNYGYTF. CDR3 sequence (DNA): TGTGCCAGCAGTGTAAGTGGGACAGGGAACTATGGCTACACCTTC.

The chain combines TRBV29-1 with TRBJ1-5; maybe TRBD1 (5 bases). The CDR3 length is 15 residues. V dropped 8 bases and J dropped 11 bases, with 28 bases sitting between them. The germline V gene encodes CDR1 SQVTM and CDR2 ANQGSEA. In DNA, the CDR3 is TGCAGCTTTGGGGGTAGCCCGGGGGTGAGGGGAGCCCAGCATTTT. This sequence encodes CSFGGSPGVRGAQHF.